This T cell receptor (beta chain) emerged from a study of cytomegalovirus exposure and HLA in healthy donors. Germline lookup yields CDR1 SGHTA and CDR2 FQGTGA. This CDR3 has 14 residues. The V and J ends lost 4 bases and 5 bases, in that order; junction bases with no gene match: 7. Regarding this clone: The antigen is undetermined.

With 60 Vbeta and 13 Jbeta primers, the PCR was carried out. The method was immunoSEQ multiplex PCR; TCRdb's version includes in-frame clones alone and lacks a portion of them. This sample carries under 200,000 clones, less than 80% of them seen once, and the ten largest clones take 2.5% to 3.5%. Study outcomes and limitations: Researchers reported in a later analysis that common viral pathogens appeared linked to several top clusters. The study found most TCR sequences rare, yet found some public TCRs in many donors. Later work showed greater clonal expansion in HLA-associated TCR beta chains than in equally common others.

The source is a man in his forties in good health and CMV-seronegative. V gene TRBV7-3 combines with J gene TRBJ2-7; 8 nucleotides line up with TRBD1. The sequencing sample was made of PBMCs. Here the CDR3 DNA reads TGTGCCAGCAGCTCCCAGACAGGGGACGACGAGCAGTACTTC. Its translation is CASSSQTGDDEQYF.